Listed here is a single T cell receptor (beta chain). The CDR3 totals 16 residues. Germline V gene data show CDR1 as ENHRY and CDR2 as SYGVKD. Trimming took 6 bases from V and 0 from J, leaving 15 bases between them. The data are from a study of PD-L1 blockade in urothelial cancer. Study overall: Previous chemotherapy exposure amounted to 0 to 3 regimens for patients.

Documented time point: pretreatment peripheral blood. Patients each gave 1 to 8 samples, pretreatment and on-treatment. Only in-frame clones appear in the TCRdb table, and some are missing; sequencing was by immunoSEQ multiplex PCR. The data contain more than 90,000 clones, roughly 84% of them seen just once; the ten biggest clones take up roughly 2%. This chain uses TRBV10-3 with TRBJ1-5; unclear D gene. The receptor comes from a man aged 55 to 69 with urothelial cancer. The sequenced sample was PBMCs, obtained around atezolizumab (anti-PD-L1) treatment. Here the CDR3 reads CAISAEGGYSNQPQHF. The CDR3 coding sequence is TGTGCCATCAGCGCCGAGGGAGGGTATAGCAATCAGCCCCAGCATTTT.